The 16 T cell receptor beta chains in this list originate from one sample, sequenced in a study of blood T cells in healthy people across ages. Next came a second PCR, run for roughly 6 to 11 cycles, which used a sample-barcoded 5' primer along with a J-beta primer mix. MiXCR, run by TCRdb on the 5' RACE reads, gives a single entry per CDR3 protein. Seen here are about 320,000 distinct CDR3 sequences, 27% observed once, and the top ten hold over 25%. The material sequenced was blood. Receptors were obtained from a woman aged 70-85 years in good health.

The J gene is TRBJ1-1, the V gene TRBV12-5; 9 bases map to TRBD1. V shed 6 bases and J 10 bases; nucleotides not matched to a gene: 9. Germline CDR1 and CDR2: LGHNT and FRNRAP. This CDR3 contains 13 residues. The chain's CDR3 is CASGPGQGKGAFF. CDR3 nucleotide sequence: TGTGCTAGTGGCCCGGGACAGGGAAAGGGAGCTTTCTTT.

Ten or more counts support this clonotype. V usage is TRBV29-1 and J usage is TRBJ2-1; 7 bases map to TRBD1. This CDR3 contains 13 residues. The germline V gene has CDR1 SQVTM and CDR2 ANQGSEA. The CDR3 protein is CVGRQGEINEQFF. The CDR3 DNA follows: TGCGTAGGAAGGCAGGGGGAAATCAATGAGCAGTTCTTC.

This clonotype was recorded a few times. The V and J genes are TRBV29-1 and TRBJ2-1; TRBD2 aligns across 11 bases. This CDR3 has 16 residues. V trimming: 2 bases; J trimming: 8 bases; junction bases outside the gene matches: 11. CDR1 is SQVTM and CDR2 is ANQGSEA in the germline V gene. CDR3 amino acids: CSVEIGLAGGPHEQFF. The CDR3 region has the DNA TGCAGCGTTGAAATTGGGCTAGCGGGAGGTCCCCATGAGCAGTTCTTC.

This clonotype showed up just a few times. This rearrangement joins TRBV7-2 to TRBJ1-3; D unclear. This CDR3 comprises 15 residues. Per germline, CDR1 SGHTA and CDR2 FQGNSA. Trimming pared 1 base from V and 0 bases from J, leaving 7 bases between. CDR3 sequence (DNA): TGTGCCAGCAGCTTAGACACGTACTCTGGAAACACCATATATTTT. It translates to CASSLDTYSGNTIYF.

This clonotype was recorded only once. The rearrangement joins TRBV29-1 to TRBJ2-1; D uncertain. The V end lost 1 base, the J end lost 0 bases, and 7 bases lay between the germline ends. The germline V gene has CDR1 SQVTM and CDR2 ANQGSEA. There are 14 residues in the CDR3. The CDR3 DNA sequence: TGCAGCGTTGAAGCGCCCGGCTCCTACAATGAGCAGTTCTTC. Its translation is CSVEAPGSYNEQFF.

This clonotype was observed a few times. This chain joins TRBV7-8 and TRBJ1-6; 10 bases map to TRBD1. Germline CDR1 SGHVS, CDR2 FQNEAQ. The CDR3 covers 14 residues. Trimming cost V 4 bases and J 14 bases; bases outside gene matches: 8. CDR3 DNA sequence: TGTGCCAGCAGCTCCCGGGACAGGGGACTAACCCTCCACTTT. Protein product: CASSSRDRGLTLHF.

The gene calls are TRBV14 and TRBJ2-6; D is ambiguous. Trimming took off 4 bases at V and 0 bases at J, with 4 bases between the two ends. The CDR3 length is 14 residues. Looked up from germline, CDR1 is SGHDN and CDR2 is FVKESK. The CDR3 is CASSRDSGANVLTF. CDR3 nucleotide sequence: TGTGCCAGCAGCCGAGACTCTGGGGCCAACGTCCTGACTTTC.

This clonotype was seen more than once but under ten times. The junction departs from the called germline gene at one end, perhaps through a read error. CDR3 in DNA: TGTGCCAGCGGCTTAGCCCGGGGGGACAGCAAGCAGTTCTTC. It is translated as CASGLARGDSKQFF. The chain uses TRBV7-2 and TRBJ2-5; D tentatively fits TRBD1 or TRBD2 (7 bases each). TRBJ2-1 matches the DNA end more closely, so the J call is doubtful. The CDR3 covers 14 residues. Germline values: CDR1 SGHTA, CDR2 FQGNSA.

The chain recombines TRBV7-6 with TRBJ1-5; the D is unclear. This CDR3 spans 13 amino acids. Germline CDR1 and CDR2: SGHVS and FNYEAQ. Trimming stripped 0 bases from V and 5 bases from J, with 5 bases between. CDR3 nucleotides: TGTGCCAGCAGCTTAGCTCAAGATCAGCCCCAGCATTTT. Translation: CASSLAQDQPQHF.

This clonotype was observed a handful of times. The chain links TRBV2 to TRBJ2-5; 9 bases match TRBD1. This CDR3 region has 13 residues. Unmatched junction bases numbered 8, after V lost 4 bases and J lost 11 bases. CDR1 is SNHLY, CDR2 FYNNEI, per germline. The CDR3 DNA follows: TGTGCCAGCAGTGTATACAGGGGGCGGGAGCAGTACTTC. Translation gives CASSVYRGREQYF.

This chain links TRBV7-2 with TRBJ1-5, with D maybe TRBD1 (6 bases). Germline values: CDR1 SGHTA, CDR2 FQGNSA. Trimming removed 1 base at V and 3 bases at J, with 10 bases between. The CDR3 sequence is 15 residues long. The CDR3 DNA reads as TGTGCCAGCAGCTTAGGCAGGGGTAACAATCAGCCCCAGCATTTT. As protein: CASSLGRGNNQPQHF.

In nucleotides, the CDR3 is TGCGCCAGCAGCCAAGATAGGACAGGGCTCTACGAGCAGTACTTC. It specifies CASSQDRTGLYEQYF. The chain carries TRBV4-3 and TRBJ2-7, with 8 nucleotides matching TRBD1. This CDR3 region has 15 residues. Germline CDR1 reads LGHNA; CDR2 reads YSLEER. Trimming took 0 bases from V and 3 from J; bases not matched to a gene: 4.

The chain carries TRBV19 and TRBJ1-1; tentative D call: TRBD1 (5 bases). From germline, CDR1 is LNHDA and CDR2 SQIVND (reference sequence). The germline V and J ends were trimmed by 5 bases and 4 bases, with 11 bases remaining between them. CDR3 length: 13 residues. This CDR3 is CASSWQGGTEAFF. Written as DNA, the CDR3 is TGTGCCAGTAGTTGGCAGGGTGGCACTGAAGCTTTCTTT.

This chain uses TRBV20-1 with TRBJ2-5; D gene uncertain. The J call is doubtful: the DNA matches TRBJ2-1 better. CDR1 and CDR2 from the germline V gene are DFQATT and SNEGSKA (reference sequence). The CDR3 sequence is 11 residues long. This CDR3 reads CSARGRNEQFF. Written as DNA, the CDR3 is TGCAGTGCTAGAGGAAGGAATGAGCAGTTCTTC.

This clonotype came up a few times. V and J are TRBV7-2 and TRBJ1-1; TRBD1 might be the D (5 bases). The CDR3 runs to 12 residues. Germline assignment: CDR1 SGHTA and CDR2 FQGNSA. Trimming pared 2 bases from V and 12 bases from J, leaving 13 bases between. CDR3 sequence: CASSLLQGRTFF. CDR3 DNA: TGTGCCAGCAGCTTACTCCAGGGTAGGACTTTCTTT.

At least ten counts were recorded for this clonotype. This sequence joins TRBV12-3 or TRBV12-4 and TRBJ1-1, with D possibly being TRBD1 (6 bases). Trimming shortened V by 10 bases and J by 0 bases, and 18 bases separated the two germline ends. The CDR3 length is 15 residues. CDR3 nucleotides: TGTGCCACGTTGGAGTCCGGGACACTGAACACTGAAGCTTTCTTT. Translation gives CATLESGTLNTEAFF.